The clone carrying this T cell receptor (beta chain) appeared a few times. Its antigen is still unknown. The V segment lost 2 bases and the J segment 1 base; nucleotides outside the gene matches: 6. The germline V gene has CDR1 SNHLY and CDR2 FYNNEI. CDR3 length: 17 residues. This record comes from a study of graft-versus-host responses after intestinal transplantation. Study as a whole: Multivisceral, liver-intestinal, or isolated intestinal transplants were performed in recipients. Study-level points and caveats: Allograft graft-versus-host to host-versus-graft clonal ratios ran high in patients with graft-donor T cell macrochimerism.

Method: immunoSEQ multiplex PCR; TCRdb's copy keeps in-frame clones and lacks some. Of about 120,000 clones listed, 90% are singletons. The TCR originated in a human donor who received an intestinal transplant. The source was unstimulated CD4+ T cells sorted from spleen or lymph node cells, collected before intestinal transplant. The gene calls are TRBV2 and TRBJ2-4; TRBD2 aligns across 9 bases. The CDR3 protein is CASSELLAGGAKNIQYF. DNA for the CDR3: TGTGCCAGCAGTGAACTCTTGGCGGGAGGGGCCAAAAACATTCAGTACTTC.